The 5 T cell receptor beta chains below all came from one sample that was sequenced in a study of cytomegalovirus exposure and HLA in healthy donors. The PCR used 60 Vbeta and 13 Jbeta primers. TCRdb keeps only in-frame clones here, not all; method: immunoSEQ multiplex PCR. The repertoire holds fewer than 150,000 clones, with roughly 75% as singletons. The sample taken for sequencing was PBMCs. Receptor source: a man under 40 in good health and CMV-seronegative.

This clone was seen once. The chain combines TRBV14 with TRBJ1-1; a weak D match, TRBD1 (5 bases). Trimming left V 1 base short and J 1 base short, with 10 bases between. Per germline, CDR1 SGHDN and CDR2 FVKESK. There are 15 residues in the CDR3. For the CDR3, the DNA is TGTGCCAGCAGCCAAGTCTTAGGGGCGAACACTGAAGCTTTCTTT. Its translation is CASSQVLGANTEAFF.

This clone has at least ten counts. V is TRBV10-2 and J is TRBJ1-1; D is ambiguous. The CDR3 is 11 amino acids. Trimming left V 0 bases short and J 8 bases short, with 4 bases between. The V gene's germline CDR1 is WSHSY and CDR2 SAAADI. This CDR3 is CASSESEEAFF. The CDR3 coding sequence is TGCGCCAGCAGTGAGTCGGAGGAAGCTTTCTTT.

V is TRBV2 and J is TRBJ2-3, with 8 positions matching TRBD2. The V gene's germline CDR1 is SNHLY and CDR2 FYNNEI. The CDR3 contains 16 residues. Germline trimming cut 4 bases from V and 5 bases from J; bases unmatched to any gene: 11. CDR3 amino acids: CASSVEAGGGIDTQYF. Here the CDR3 DNA reads TGTGCCAGCAGTGTCGAGGCGGGGGGCGGTATAGATACGCAGTATTTT.

This chain joins TRBV4-1 and TRBJ1-5; weak D call: TRBD1 (5 bases). V was trimmed by 0 bases and J by 10 bases, leaving 16 bases between them. The CDR3 runs to 15 residues. Germline values: CDR1 MGHRA, CDR2 YSYEKL. The CDR3 reads CASSQEDSSISPQHF. For the CDR3, the DNA is TGCGCCAGCAGCCAAGAAGACAGCTCAATCAGCCCCCAGCATTTT.

The chain is built from TRBV28 and TRBJ1-4; 11 nucleotides line up with TRBD1. The CDR3 is 14 residues long. J gave up 7 bases and V 6 bases, and 4 bases lay outside the gene matches. Germline V gene data show CDR1 as MDHEN and CDR2 as SYDVKM. In DNA form, the CDR3 reads TGTGCCAGCAGGCGGGACAGGGGGAGTGAAAAACTGTTTTTT. Its protein is CASRRDRGSEKLFF.